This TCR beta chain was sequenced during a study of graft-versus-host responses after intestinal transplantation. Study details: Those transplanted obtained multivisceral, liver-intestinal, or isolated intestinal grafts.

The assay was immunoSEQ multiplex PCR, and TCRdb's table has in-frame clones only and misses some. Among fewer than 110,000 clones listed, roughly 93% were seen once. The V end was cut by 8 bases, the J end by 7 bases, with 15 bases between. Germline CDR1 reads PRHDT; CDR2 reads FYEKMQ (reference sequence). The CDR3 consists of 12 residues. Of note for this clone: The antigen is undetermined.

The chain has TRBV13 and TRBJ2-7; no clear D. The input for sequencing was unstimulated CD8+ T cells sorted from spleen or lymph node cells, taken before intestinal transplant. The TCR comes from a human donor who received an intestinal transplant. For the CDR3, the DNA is TGTGCCAGCCGGGCAGGACCCAGGGAGCAGTACTTC. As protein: CASRAGPREQYF.